This T cell receptor beta chain stems from a study of blood T cell repertoires in COVID-19. The assay was immunoSEQ multiplex PCR, and TCRdb's table has in-frame clones only and misses some. The data show fewer than 250,000 clones, approximately 84% seen once. Concerning this clone itself: One end of the junction fails to match germline, which may point to a read error.

This CDR3 region has 14 residues. The germline V gene encodes CDR1 KGHSH and CDR2 LQKENI. This chain connects TRBV18 to TRBJ1-5; D gene ambiguous. The clonotype was recovered from a woman between 70 and 85 years old with active or convalescent COVID-19. Sequenced material: peripheral blood. The CDR3 DNA is TGTGCCAGCTCCCCACGCGGCGGGAATCAGCCCCAGCATTTT. Translation gives CASSPRGGNQPQHF.